Listed here is a single T cell receptor (beta chain). The antigen is undetermined. This table comes from immunoSEQ multiplex PCR, and its TCRdb copy is limited to in-frame clones, with some not included. The table has around 31,000 clones, 85% to 90% seen once; the top ten hold about 3.2%. The CDR3 is made up of 19 amino acids. Unmatched junction bases numbered 18, after V lost 5 bases and J lost 4 bases. From germline, CDR1 is SGHDT and CDR2 YYEEEE. The sample belongs to a study of T cells in localized non-small cell lung cancer. Study results and caveats: Increased T cell density in blood showed an association with longer overall survival. Researchers found a median approximately 50 of the top 100 tumor clones in adjacent lung. T cell clonality was highest in uninvolved adjacent lung, above tumor.

The chain carries TRBV5-6 and TRBJ2-7, with 13 positions matching TRBD2. The sequence derives from an older female donor with stage I lung adenocarcinoma. The material sequenced was peripheral blood, taken before any cancer treatment. This CDR3 is CASRHLLTSGRARGYEQYF. DNA for the CDR3: TGTGCCAGCAGACATCTCCTAACTAGCGGGAGGGCCCGGGGTTACGAGCAGTACTTC.